The rows below give T cell receptor beta chains drawn from one sample of a study of vaccination and CD4 T cells after COVID-19. Their antigen targets remain unknown. TCRdb independently ran MiXCR on the PCR reads; one entry per CDR3 protein. The sample carries nearly 25,000 distinct CDR3 sequences, about 30% recorded once. The specimen comprised CD4+ T cells from blood, cultured in vitro, sampled about 7 months after SARS-CoV-2 vaccination. These receptors came from a human donor who had recovered from COVID-19. CDR3s include the opening cysteine and the closing phenylalanine or tryptophan. The D gene is left open where the match is weak. Size values are once, few and many counts, or a class for expanded clones, and some rows have none.

>.|TRBV20-1|TRBJ2-5|few
TGCAGTGCTAGCCCTCAAGGGGTAGAGACCCAGTACTTC
CSASPQGVETQYF
>.|TRBV19|TRBJ1-1|.
TGTGCCAGTAGTATACAGGGGCGGAGCACTGAAGCTTTCTTT
CASSIQGRSTEAFF
>TRBD2|TRBV6-5|TRBJ2-3|.
TGTGCCAGCAGTTCACTAGCGGGCCTCACAGATACGCAGTATTTT
CASSSLAGLTDTQYF
>TRBD1|TRBV28|TRBJ1-5|.
TGTGCCAGCAGTTTTCGTGGCCGACAGGGCCCGAATCAGCCCCAGCATTTT
CASSFRGRQGPNQPQHF
>TRBD1|TRBV19|TRBJ1-1|.
TGTGCCAGTAGTATCGGACAGGGGTACACTGAAGCTTTCTTT
CASSIGQGYTEAFF
>.|TRBV28|TRBJ2-7|.
TGTGCCAGCAACGGTCGACCTTACGAGCAGTACTTC
CASNGRPYEQYF
>.|TRBV6-2/TRBV6-3|TRBJ2-7|once
TGTGCCAGCAGTTACGCCGGTGTCTCCTACGAGCAGTACTTC
CASSYAGVSYEQYF
>.|TRBV6-2/TRBV6-3|TRBJ2-2|few
TGTGCCAGCAGTTACAGGGACACCGGGGAGCTGTTTTTT
CASSYRDTGELFF
>.|TRBV7-9|TRBJ1-1|.
TGTGCCAGCAGCTTCGGAGGGAACACTGAAGCTTTCTTT
CASSFGGNTEAFF
>.|TRBV4-1|TRBJ1-2|once
TGCGCCAGCAGCCAAGCAGCAGGCTATGGCTACACCTTC
CASSQAAGYGYTF
>.|TRBV15|TRBJ2-3|few
TGTGCCACCAGCAGAGAGCCTTACACAGATACGCAGTATTTT
CATSREPYTDTQYF
>TRBD2|TRBV7-2|TRBJ2-3|.
TGTGCCAGCAGGGTAGCTAGCGGGAGGAGGGATACGCAGTATTTT
CASRVASGRRDTQYF
>TRBD1|TRBV7-9|TRBJ2-6|.
TGTGCCAGCAGCTCCGGACAGGGGTACGTCCTGACTTTC
CASSSGQGYVLTF
>.|TRBV7-3|TRBJ2-1|few
TGTGCCAGCAGCTCTTCTGAGGGAGTTTGGAATGAGCAGTTCTTC
CASSSSEGVWNEQFF
>.|TRBV6-5|TRBJ2-1|.
TGTGCCAGCAGTTATCCCAGGGGCTCCTACAATGAGCAGTTCTTC
CASSYPRGSYNEQFF
>TRBD2|TRBV7-7|TRBJ2-7|.
TGTGCCAGCAGCTTAGGCGGGAGTGGTGAGCAGTGCTTC
CASSLGGSGEQCF
>.|TRBV4-3|TRBJ1-5|medium-sized
TGCGCCAGCAGCCAATCTACAGTTCAGCCCCAGCATTTT
CASSQSTVQPQHF
>TRBD2|TRBV20-1|TRBJ2-7|few
TGCAGTGCTTACACGTATCGAGGGAGGGCCAACGAGCAGTACTTC
CSAYTYRGRANEQYF
>.|TRBV6-5|TRBJ2-1|few
TGTGCCAGCAGTTCGGCCGGGAGCCCCAATGAGCAGTTCTTC
CASSSAGSPNEQFF
>TRBD2|TRBV7-2|TRBJ2-2|few
TGTGCCAGCAGCCTGACTAGCGGGGCACCGGCTGGGGAGCTGTTTTTT
CASSLTSGAPAGELFF
>TRBD2|TRBV7-3|TRBJ2-3|.
TGTGCCAGCAGCCCGGGACTAGCTAGCACAGATACGCAGTATTTT
CASSPGLASTDTQYF
>.|TRBV6-1|TRBJ1-5|few
TGTGCCAGCTCTGGTTCCAATCAGCCCCAGCATTTT
CASSGSNQPQHF
>.|TRBV20-1|TRBJ2-6|.
TGCAGTGCTAGAGATCCGGGAGTCGGGGCCAACGTCCTGACTTTC
CSARDPGVGANVLTF
>.|TRBV7-2|TRBJ1-6|medium-sized
TGTGCCAGCACCCCAATGCGAGGGGTTAATTCACCCCTCCACTTT
CASTPMRGVNSPLHF
>.|TRBV28|TRBJ2-7|.
TGTGCCAGCGCGCCGCGGGACCCGACCTACGAGCAGTACTTC
CASAPRDPTYEQYF
>TRBD2|TRBV20-1|TRBJ2-1|.
TGCAGTACACAATTGAGCGGGAGGGCCGGGAATGAGCAGTTCTTC
CSTQLSGRAGNEQFF
>.|TRBV20-1|TRBJ1-2|.
TGCAGTGCTAGACCCGGGACAAGGGGCGTCTATGGCTACACCTTC
CSARPGTRGVYGYTF
>TRBD2|TRBV2|TRBJ2-1|.
TGTGCCAGCAGTTCACTAGCGGGAGGGCCCTATGAGCAGTTCTTC
CASSSLAGGPYEQFF
>TRBD2|TRBV15|TRBJ2-1|few
TGTGCCACCAGCCGACTAGCGGGAAATCACAATGAGCAGTTCTTC
CATSRLAGNHNEQFF
>.|TRBV20-1|TRBJ2-6|.
TGCAGTGCTAGAGATCTAAGCAGTGACTCTGGGGCCAACGTCCTGACTTTC
CSARDLSSDSGANVLTF
>TRBD1|TRBV6-1|TRBJ1-6|few
TGTGCCAGCAGGCGGGACAGCTTAGAGTCACCCCTCCACTTT
CASRRDSLESPLHF
>.|TRBV7-9|TRBJ1-6|many
TGTGCCACGCCTTCAGGGTCGGGAAATTCACCCCTCCACTTT
CATPSGSGNSPLHF
>.|TRBV6-1|TRBJ2-1|.
TGTGCCAGCAGCCGAGGACAGCGGCAGTTCTTC
CASSRGQRQFF
>TRBD2|TRBV4-2|TRBJ2-7|few
TGTGCCAGCAGCCAAGAACTAGCGGGAGGATACGAGCAGTACTTC
CASSQELAGGYEQYF
>.|TRBV5-1|TRBJ1-2|.
TGCGCCAGCAGCTTGGCCGGGACGGGGGGCTACACCTTC
CASSLAGTGGYTF
>.|TRBV28|TRBJ2-2|.
TGTGCCAGCAGTTTCCGCAGGGGACTCACCGGGGAGCTGTTTTTT
CASSFRRGLTGELFF
>.|TRBV7-3|TRBJ2-3|.
TGTGCCAGCAGCTTAACCGGCGGGATTGGGGATACGCAGTATTTT
CASSLTGGIGDTQYF
>TRBD1|TRBV6-1|TRBJ1-2|.
TGTGCCAGCAGAGACCCGACAGGGGCGTATGGCTACACCTTC
CASRDPTGAYGYTF
>.|TRBV6-2/TRBV6-3|TRBJ1-1|.
TGTGCCACGGAGAGGAGGGTGGACACTGAAGCTTTCTTT
CATERRVDTEAFF
>.|TRBV6-1|TRBJ2-1|.
TGTGCCAGCAGCGACTACGAGAGGGGATCATTCAATGAGCAGTTCTTC
CASSDYERGSFNEQFF
>.|TRBV20-1|TRBJ1-1|few
TGCAGTGCTAGACGGGTAGTCATAGTAGACACTGAAGCTTTCTTT
CSARRVVIVDTEAFF
>TRBD2|TRBV29-1|TRBJ2-7|.
TGCAGCGCCCGGACTAGCGGCTCCTACGAGCAGTACTTC
CSARTSGSYEQYF
>.|TRBV5-8|TRBJ2-1|.
TGTGCCAGCAGCTTAGGGGCTGGGAATGAGCAGTTCTTC
CASSLGAGNEQFF
>TRBD2|TRBV20-1|TRBJ2-5|few
TGCAGTGAAAGGACTAGCGGAGACGAGACCCAGTACTTC
CSERTSGDETQYF
>.|TRBV6-5|TRBJ2-1|.
TGTGCCAGCAGTTACCCCCGACGGGGCTCCTACAATGAGCAGTTCTTC
CASSYPRRGSYNEQFF
>TRBD2|TRBV4-2|TRBJ2-1|.
TGTGCCAGCAACCCAGGTAGCGGGGAGGGCGATGAGCAGTTCTTC
CASNPGSGEGDEQFF
>.|TRBV7-8|TRBJ2-1|.
TGTGCCAGCAGCTTCCGGCGGGATAACAATGAGCAGTTCTTC
CASSFRRDNNEQFF
>TRBD1|TRBV19|TRBJ2-1|.
TGTGCCAGTAGCCCACAGGGGGCGGACTACAATGAGCAGTTCTTC
CASSPQGADYNEQFF
>.|TRBV5-4|TRBJ2-7|.
TGTGCCAGCAGCTTGGGGAGCAACGAGCAGTACTTC
CASSLGSNEQYF
>TRBD2|TRBV20-1|TRBJ2-1|.
TGCAGTGCTAGAGTTTCGGGACTAGCGGGAGCCCCCTCCTACAATGAGCAGTTCTTC
CSARVSGLAGAPSYNEQFF
>.|TRBV7-9|TRBJ2-1|.
TGTGCCAGCAGCTTAGGTCGGAGGGAGCAGTTCTTC
CASSLGRREQFF
>TRBD2|TRBV15|TRBJ2-1|.
TGTGCCACTACACTTAGCGGGAGCTCTCTTGAGCAGTTCTTC
CATTLSGSSLEQFF
>.|TRBV7-2|TRBJ1-2|few
TGTGCCGAGGGATGGTCTAACTATGGCTACACCTTC
CAEGWSNYGYTF
>.|TRBV11-3|TRBJ2-5|few
TGTGCCAGCAGCTTAGGGGGCCAGACCCAAGAGACCCAGTACTTC
CASSLGGQTQETQYF
>TRBD2|TRBV20-1|TRBJ2-4|.
TGCAGTGCTTCCGGGGAGGGCCTGGACATTCAGCACTTC
CSASGEGLDIQHF